This TCR beta chain derives from a study of blood T cells in healthy people across ages (dated by TCRdb to about 2015). Regarding the complete study: In model experiments, template switching captured roughly one uniquely barcoded TCR beta cDNA molecule for every two T cells. Age-related changes in TCR beta repertoire diversity were measured in the study by deep sequencing normalized with unique cDNA molecular identifiers. Donors were grouped into four age groups: young (average roughly 17 years), middle-aged (39), aged (roughly 62) and long-lived (just over 80). To avoid experimental bias, donors of different ages were distributed randomly across sequencing lanes. Two additional independent replicas of 1 million unique cDNA reads from the same blood draw were analyzed for two donors (one aged 18 to 29 and one aged 80 or older). Points the paper makes about the study in general: Conclusive comparison of naive and antigen-experienced compartments was prevented by the profiling of bulk unsorted PBMCs. A strong correlation was found between observed TCR beta diversity and the percentage of naive T cells measured by flow cytometry. Observed TCR beta diversity per million T cells fell roughly linearly with age, and a significant reduction was already apparent by age roughly 40. Estimates of total diversity based on one million sequenced T cells were considered lower bounds and underestimates. Because the CMV infection status of the donors was unknown, age-related changes in expanded clonotypes may potentially have been confounded. Compared with the aged group, the long-lived group had more naive CD4+ T cells, fewer expanded clones and increased TCR diversity, suggesting age selection.

The donors were 40 or so Caucasian individuals from Russia, aged 6 to 90 years, who were systemically healthy. Ten milliliters of peripheral blood were drawn from each donor into EDTA-treated Vacutainer tubes. Ficoll-Paque density-gradient centrifugation was used to isolate PBMCs, with at least 6.5 million per sample. Total RNA was extracted from PBMCs with Trizol reagent, with at least 6 micrograms obtained per sample. For every donor, flow cytometry on a PBMC aliquot measured the percentage of naive CD45RAhigh/CD27high T cells. Libraries were constructed by 5' RACE. The data were produced on an Illumina HiSeq 2500. The second PCR ran for roughly 7 to 11 cycles and used a J-beta primer mix along with a sample-barcoded 5' primer. A template-switch 5' adaptor carrying 12 random nucleotides introduced a unique molecular identifier onto each TCR beta cDNA molecule. At least 2.5 million CDR3-containing paired-end reads were obtained from each sample. All of the RNA was converted into first-strand cDNA using the Mint cDNA synthesis kit, with a TRBC-specific oligonucleotide serving as the primer. Following uracil-DNA glycosylase treatment, all cDNA underwent a first 18-cycle PCR with the universal primers M1SS and BC2_uni_R. The paper's processing steps were these. For normalization, 1 million high-quality reads were randomly selected from each sample, with every read carrying a distinct molecular identifier. Reads sharing molecular identifiers were discarded rather than binned into consensus sequences. MiTCR, set to a Q25 quality threshold and the strictest error-elimination algorithm, was used for CDR3 identification, clonotype clustering and error correction. Lower-bound total TCR beta diversity was estimated with a nonparametric unseen species model using Euler transformation. TCRdb trimmed public reads at Q25 via fastp, called clones via MiXCR and kept in-frame beta chains. Under each unique CDR3 protein, matching rows form one entry showing the most common genes and DNA. These V and J calls rely on TCRdb rather than the paper's analysis. Within this sample are some 370,000 distinct CDR3 sequences, with approximately 47% of them counted one time only. The ten largest make up 45% to 55% of the sample.

A note on this clonotype: Its antigen is currently not known. Base-call qualities are not available, and no considerably larger clone is one nucleotide away.

The sequenced sample was blood. The TCR sequence derives from a man in his 60s in good health.

The bases read TGTGCCAGCGGGGACAGGGGGCTTGAGACCCAGTACTTC. The resulting protein is CASGDRGLETQYF. The V and J segments used are TRBV19 and TRBJ2-5; 12 middle bases align to TRBD1. According to the germline V gene (reference sequence), CDR1 reads LNHDA and CDR2 reads SQIVND. The CDR3 starts with the cysteine, ends with the phenylalanine, and has 13 residues. The retained sequence is limited to the CDR3, 39 bases, with the frame set at the first base. Germline trimming: 9 bases from V, 5 bases from J; junction bases outside gene matches: 4.